These 27 T cell receptor beta chains share one sample of origin, sequenced in a study of shared T cell receptors in the human thymus. Some clones are missing from TCRdb's copy, which holds only in-frame ones; the method was immunoSEQ multiplex PCR. Of roughly 550,000 clones in the sample, around three quarters were seen once. Separately, the same data were catalogued under a study of human thymus T cells.

Sequenced input: thymocytes. The receptors were gathered from a boy younger than two with a congenital heart defect.

V is TRBV28 and J is TRBJ2-5; D is ambiguous. The CDR3 sequence is 12 residues long. Germline CDR1 and CDR2: MDHEN and SYDVKM. V was pared by 6 bases and J by 5 bases, with 10 bases between. CDR3 sequence (DNA): TGTGCCAGCAGCCGCGACTGGGAGACCCAGTACTTC. Residues: CASSRDWETQYF.

The chain combines TRBV6-1 with TRBJ1-2; TRBD1 agrees at 7 bases. Germline V CDR1 and CDR2: MNHNS, SASEGT. This CDR3 region has 13 residues. The ends lost 4 bases at V and 7 bases at J; junction bases unmatched: 6. The CDR3 DNA reads as TGTGCCAGCAGTGGTGACAGGGAGGCTGGCTACACCTTC. Protein product: CASSGDREAGYTF.

The gene calls are TRBV14 and TRBJ2-7; TRBD2 matches 9 bases. Germline assignment: CDR1 SGHDN and CDR2 FVKESK. The CDR3 has 16 amino acids. J lost 2 bases, V lost 2 bases, and 7 bases had no gene match. CDR3 nucleotides: TGTGCCAGCAGCCAATCCTCCGGGACTAGCACCTACGAGCAGTACTTC. It yields the protein CASSQSSGTSTYEQYF.

The chain combines TRBV4-1 with TRBJ1-1; D might be TRBD1 (5 bases). Germline assignment: CDR1 MGHRA and CDR2 YSYEKL. Trimming removed 0 bases from V and 0 bases from J, with 11 bases in between. CDR3 length equals 16 residues. CDR3 region: CASSQECQGLNTEAFF. DNA of the CDR3: TGCGCCAGCAGCCAAGAATGTCAGGGCCTGAACACTGAAGCTTTCTTT.

This clone has just a few counts. The genes are TRBV6-5 and TRBJ1-3; the match to TRBD1 covers 7 bases. Germline CDR1 is MNHEY and CDR2 is SVGAGI. The CDR3 is 15 amino acids. Trimming removed 5 bases from V and 4 bases from J; junction bases left unmatched: 8. The CDR3, as DNA: TGTGCCAGCAGTCCTGACAGGGAACCAGGAAACACCATATATTTT. Its translation is CASSPDREPGNTIYF.

J is TRBJ2-5 and V is TRBV30; 8 nucleotides agree with TRBD2. This CDR3 spans 15 amino acids. V gave up 2 bases and J gave up 5 bases; unmatched junction bases: 10. CDR1 is GTSNPN, CDR2 SVGIG, per germline (reference sequence). CDR3 sequence: CAWSLREGLVETQYF. The CDR3 bases are TGTGCCTGGAGTCTCCGGGAGGGCCTGGTTGAGACCCAGTACTTC.

This CDR3 reads CASSPRTGGVCGYTF. CDR3 coding DNA: TGTGCCAGCAGCCCTAGGACAGGGGGCGTTTGCGGCTACACCTTC. The chain joins TRBV28 to TRBJ1-2, with 11 bases that match TRBD1. Trimming took 6 bases from V and 8 from J; bases not matched to a gene: 11. Germline CDR1 and CDR2: MDHEN and SYDVKM. The CDR3 runs 15 residues.

The rearrangement joins TRBV29-1 to TRBJ2-1, with 9 nucleotides matching TRBD2. The CDR3 is made up of 14 amino acids. The trim removed 6 bases at V and 12 bases at J, leaving 15 bases unmatched. Looked up from germline, CDR1 is SQVTM and CDR2 is ANQGSEA. CDR3 protein: CSVTLAGEEVGQFF. CDR3 DNA: TGCAGCGTGACCTTAGCGGGAGAGGAGGTAGGGCAGTTCTTC.

The chain employs TRBV21-1 and TRBJ1-1; TRBD1, as called in the table, went unchecked against the DNA. TRBV21-1 is flagged as a pseudogene. The CDR3 consists of 15 residues. The CDR3 DNA reads TGTGCCAGCACCCTAGGGGACAGGAATTACACTGAAGCTTTCTTT. Translating it yields CASTLGDRNYTEAFF.

The chain carries TRBV27 and TRBJ2-7; 11 bases fit TRBD2. After removal of 2 bases from V and 5 bases from J, the junction contained 8 bases not matched to a gene. CDR1 and CDR2 from the germline V gene are MNHEY and SMNVEV (reference sequence). This CDR3 region has 16 residues. CDR3: CASSLVAGGRGNEQYF. DNA of the CDR3: TGTGCCAGCAGTTTAGTAGCGGGAGGGCGGGGGAACGAGCAGTACTTC.

J is TRBJ2-3 and V is TRBV27; 9 bases align to TRBD2. The CDR3 consists of 20 residues. The V gene's germline CDR1 is MNHEY and CDR2 SMNVEV (reference sequence). V lost 4 bases, J lost 0 bases, and 17 bases stayed unmatched. CDR3 in amino acids: CASSSERLAGKGSSTDTQYF. The CDR3 DNA follows: TGTGCCAGCAGTTCCGAACGGCTAGCGGGAAAAGGATCTAGCACAGATACGCAGTATTTT.

V is TRBV7-9 and J is TRBJ1-4; tentative D call: TRBD1 (5 bases). Trimming left V 4 bases short and J 6 bases short, with 12 bases between. Germline V gene sequence: CDR1 SEHNR, CDR2 FQNEAQ (reference sequence). The CDR3 extends over 14 amino acids. In DNA form, the CDR3 reads TGTGCCAGCAGCTACAGGTCCCGGGATGAAAAACTGTTTTTT. Amino acids: CASSYRSRDEKLFF. The full variable domain, completed using reference TRBV7-9 and TRBJ1-4, is DTGVSQNPRHKITKRGQNVTFRCDPISEHNRLYWYRQTLGQGPEFLTYFQNEAQLEKSRLLSDRFSAERPKGSFSTLEIQRTEQGDSAMYLCASSYRSRDEKLFFGSGTQLSVL.

CDR3 nucleotides: TGTGCCAGCAGTGGGTGGGACAGGTGGTGGACAGATACGCAGTATTTT. Encoded protein: CASSGWDRWWTDTQYF. The rearrangement joins TRBV6-1 to TRBJ2-3; 8 bases agree with TRBD1. J lost 3 bases, V lost 4 bases, and 9 bases had no gene match. The V gene's germline CDR1 is MNHNS and CDR2 SASEGT. This CDR3 region has 16 residues.

This sequence joins TRBV5-4 and TRBJ2-7; 7 positions agree with TRBD2. This CDR3 comprises 13 residues. V gave up 4 bases and J gave up 2 bases; unmatched junction bases: 3. CDR1 is SGHNT, CDR2 YYREEE, per germline (reference sequence). The CDR3 DNA reads as TGTGCCAGCAGCGAGGCGGGAGCCTACGAGCAGTACTTC. Translated: CASSEAGAYEQYF.

In this sample, this clone turned up once. The J gene is TRBJ2-3, the V gene TRBV4-1, with a weak D call TRBD2 (6 bases). Germline-derived CDR1 and CDR2 are MGHRA and YSYEKL. Trimming took off 4 bases at V and 1 base at J, with 15 bases between the two ends. This CDR3 contains 16 residues. CDR3 amino acids: CASSPRRGPCTDTQYF. The CDR3 coding sequence is TGCGCCAGCAGCCCCCGGAGGGGCCCCTGCACAGATACGCAGTATTTT.

This sequence joins TRBV4-3 and TRBJ2-1; D is perhaps TRBD2 (5 bases). The CDR3 runs 18 residues. Trimming pared 0 bases from V and 0 bases from J, leaving 15 bases between. Germline CDR1 and CDR2: LGHNA and YSLEER. CDR3 in amino acids: CASSQEYGFGGSYNEQFF. In nucleotides, the CDR3 is TGCGCCAGCAGCCAAGAGTACGGGTTTGGAGGCTCCTACAATGAGCAGTTCTTC.

This chain connects TRBV5-1 to TRBJ2-5; D perhaps matches TRBD2 (6 bases). Per germline, CDR1 SGHRS and CDR2 YFSETQ. The CDR3 spans 14 residues. V lost 0 bases and J 5 bases, leaving 11 bases between the germline ends. The CDR3 DNA follows: TGCGCCAGCAGCTTGGACGGGGACTGGGAGACCCAGTACTTC. Its protein product is CASSLDGDWETQYF.

The count of this clone is one. The J gene is TRBJ2-7, the V gene TRBV28; 9 nucleotides match TRBD1. V trimming: 9 bases; J trimming: 2 bases; junction bases outside the gene matches: 20. The CDR3 consists of 18 residues. Germline CDR1 MDHEN, CDR2 SYDVKM. In DNA, the CDR3 is TGTGCCAGTACGACAGGGGGAAACAAGTATTGGGCCACCTACGAGCAGTACTTC. Translated, it gives CASTTGGNKYWATYEQYF.

This clone was seen only once. The V and J genes are TRBV11-2 and TRBJ2-3, with D possibly TRBD1 on 5 matching bases. The V and J ends lost 3 bases and 6 bases respectively, with 7 bases between them. The CDR3 runs 12 residues. Per the germline V gene, CDR1 is SGHAT and CDR2 is FQNNGV. CDR3 in DNA: TGTGCCAGCAGCTTGAAGGGGGATACGCAGTATTTT. It yields the protein CASSLKGDTQYF.

This clone has just a few counts. V gene TRBV2 combines with J gene TRBJ2-5; no clear D. The germline V gene encodes CDR1 SNHLY and CDR2 FYNNEI. This CDR3 comprises 14 residues. The germline V and J ends were trimmed by 0 bases and 3 bases, with 8 bases remaining between them. The CDR3 loop is CASSEAGLKETQYF. The CDR3 nucleotides are TGTGCCAGCAGTGAAGCTGGGCTAAAAGAGACCCAGTACTTC.

This chain's CDR3 is CASSWDKSDTDTQYF. The CDR3 bases are TGTGCCAGCAGTTGGGACAAATCCGACACAGATACGCAGTATTTT. The chain couples TRBV27 to TRBJ2-3; D perhaps matches TRBD1 (6 bases). Germline values: CDR1 MNHEY, CDR2 SMNVEV (reference sequence). The CDR3 consists of 15 residues. Trimming removed 4 bases from V and 2 bases from J, with 13 bases in between.

The chain joins TRBV27 to TRBJ1-1, with D maybe TRBD1 (6 bases). Per the germline V gene, CDR1 is MNHEY and CDR2 is SMNVEV (reference sequence). V was shortened by 2 bases and J by 3 bases, with 19 bases between the two germline ends. The CDR3 runs 17 residues. CDR3 residues: CASSLGARGEGDTEAFF. For the CDR3, the DNA is TGTGCCAGCAGTTTAGGGGCCAGGGGAGAGGGGGACACTGAAGCTTTCTTT.

The chain carries TRBV15 and TRBJ2-2, with a possible D match to TRBD1 (6 bases). Germline V lookup: CDR1 LNHNV, CDR2 YYDKDF (reference sequence). V was clipped by 4 bases and J by 7 bases, with 16 bases between them. The CDR3 consists of 15 residues. The CDR3 DNA sequence: TGTGCCACCAGCAACTCAGACAGGTCTCACGGGGAGCTGTTTTTT. This codes for CATSNSDRSHGELFF.

The chain links TRBV2 to TRBJ2-7; 13 positions agree with TRBD2. Unmatched junction bases numbered 10, after V lost 10 bases and J lost 1 base. CDR1 and CDR2 from the germline V gene are SNHLY and FYNNEI. The CDR3 is 16 amino acids. As DNA, the CDR3 is TGTGCCACCCACGGACTAGCGGGAGATAGGTCCTACGAGCAGTACTTC. It translates to CATHGLAGDRSYEQYF.

The rearrangement links TRBV7-2 to TRBJ2-1; D gene unclear. Germline V gene lookup returns CDR1 SGHTA and CDR2 FQGNSA. V was pared by 2 bases and J by 3 bases, with 14 bases between. The CDR3 totals 16 residues. CDR3 residues: CASSLCIDSHYNEQFF. The CDR3 nucleotides read TGTGCCAGCAGCTTATGTATTGACTCCCACTACAATGAGCAGTTCTTC.

This chain joins TRBV25-1 and TRBJ2-1, with D unresolved. This CDR3 comprises 18 residues. V gave up 3 bases and J gave up 0 bases, with 18 bases separating them. Germline V gives CDR1 MGHDK, CDR2 SYGVNS. Here the CDR3 DNA reads TGTGCCAGCAGTGAGGGCTCCTTCCCCCTCGCCTCCTACAATGAGCAGTTCTTC. Residues: CASSEGSFPLASYNEQFF. Full variable domain (rest looked up from reference TRBV25-1 and TRBJ2-1): EADIYQTPRYLVIGTGKKITLECSQTMGHDKMYWYQQDPGMELHLIHYSYGVNSTEKGDLSSESTVSRIRTEHFPLTLESARPSHTSQYLCASSEGSFPLASYNEQFFGPGTRLTVL.

This clone was counted between two and nine times. J is TRBJ2-7 and V is TRBV4-1; 7 nucleotides match TRBD2. With V trimmed by 4 bases and J by 2 bases, 11 bases remained unmatched. Germline CDR1 and CDR2: MGHRA and YSYEKL. The length of the CDR3 is 16 residues. CDR3 sequence reads: CASSLHSGCRTYEQYF. In DNA form, the CDR3 reads TGCGCCAGCAGCCTCCATAGCGGGTGCCGAACCTACGAGCAGTACTTC.